Below, 4 T cell receptor beta chains from the same sample are listed, as sequenced in a study of regulatory T cells in long-lasting Graves disease. Combining iRepertoire HTBI primers with Arm-PCR of CDR3 regions, the authors built TCR beta libraries. One entry per CDR3 protein results from TCRdb running MiXCR on the multiplex PCR reads. The table records 310,000 or so distinct CDR3 sequences, around a fifth of them present only once. Time point indicated: persistent/refractory GD, antithyroid drugs over 5 years with positive TRAb. Following extraction of RNA from PBMCs, that RNA was used to make the TCR library. The specimen was peripheral blood mononuclear cells (PBMCs), collected when the disease was refractory, from a patient treated with antithyroid drugs. These receptors originate from a female donor with Graves disease.

As concerns this clonotype: A much larger clone sits a single nucleotide away, making a read error possible. The conserved closing phenylalanine or tryptophan is absent in this CDR3, likely reflecting a read error. The chain recombines TRBV29-1 with TRBJ2-7; D is uncertain. Germline V gene lookup returns CDR1 SQVTM and CDR2 ANQGSEA. Trimming removed 5 bases at V and 2 bases at J, with 10 bases between. CDR3 length: 12 amino acids. The CDR3 reads CSVLDGTYEQYL. CDR3 bases: TGCAGCGTTCTGGACGGAACCTACGAGCAGTACCTC.

This clonotype was counted at least ten times. This chain uses TRBV7-8 with TRBJ2-5; D is possibly TRBD2 (6 bases). Germline values: CDR1 SGHVS, CDR2 FQNEAQ. V dropped 2 bases and J dropped 5 bases, with 15 bases sitting between them. This CDR3 is 15 amino acids long. The CDR3 DNA reads TGTGCCAGCAGCTTAACGGGACTTGCTCAGGAGACCCAGTACTTC. Translated: CASSLTGLAQETQYF. The variable domain in full, with the rest retrieved from reference TRBV7-8 and TRBJ2-5, is GAGVSQSPRYKVAKRGQDVALRCDPISGHVSLFWYQQALGQGPEFLTYFQNEAQLDKSGLPSDRFFAERPEGSVSTLKIQRTQQEDSAVYLCASSLTGLAQETQYFGPGTRLLVL.

The rearrangement uses TRBV10-3 and TRBJ2-7; TRBD2 might be the D (5 bases). V lost 4 bases and J lost 0, with 7 bases in between. The CDR3 runs 13 residues. CDR1 is ENHRY and CDR2 is SYGVKD in the germline V gene. The CDR3: CAISGRDSYEQYF. In DNA form, the CDR3 reads TGTGCCATCAGTGGTCGGGACTCCTACGAGCAGTACTTC.

V gene TRBV9 combines with J gene TRBJ1-1; D may be TRBD1 (5 bases). CDR1 is SGDLS and CDR2 is YYNGEE in the germline V gene. CDR3 length: 11 amino acids. V was cut by 6 bases and J by 10 bases, with 13 bases left in between. In nucleotides, the CDR3 is TGTGCCAGCACCGGGGCAGGTGGAGCTTTCTTT. It translates to CASTGAGGAFF.